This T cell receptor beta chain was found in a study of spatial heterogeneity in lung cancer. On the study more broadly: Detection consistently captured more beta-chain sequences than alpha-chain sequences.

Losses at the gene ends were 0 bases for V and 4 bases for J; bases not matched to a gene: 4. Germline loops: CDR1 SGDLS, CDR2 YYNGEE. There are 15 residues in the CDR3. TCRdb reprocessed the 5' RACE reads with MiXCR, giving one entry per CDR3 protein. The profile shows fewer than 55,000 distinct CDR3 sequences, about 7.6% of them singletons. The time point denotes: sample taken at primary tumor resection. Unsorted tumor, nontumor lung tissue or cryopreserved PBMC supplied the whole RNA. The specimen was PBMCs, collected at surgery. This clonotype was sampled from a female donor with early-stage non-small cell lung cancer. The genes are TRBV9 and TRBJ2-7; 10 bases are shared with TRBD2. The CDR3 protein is CASSVGSGGAYEQYF. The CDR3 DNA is TGTGCCAGCAGCGTAGGAAGCGGGGGGGCGTACGAGCAGTACTTC.